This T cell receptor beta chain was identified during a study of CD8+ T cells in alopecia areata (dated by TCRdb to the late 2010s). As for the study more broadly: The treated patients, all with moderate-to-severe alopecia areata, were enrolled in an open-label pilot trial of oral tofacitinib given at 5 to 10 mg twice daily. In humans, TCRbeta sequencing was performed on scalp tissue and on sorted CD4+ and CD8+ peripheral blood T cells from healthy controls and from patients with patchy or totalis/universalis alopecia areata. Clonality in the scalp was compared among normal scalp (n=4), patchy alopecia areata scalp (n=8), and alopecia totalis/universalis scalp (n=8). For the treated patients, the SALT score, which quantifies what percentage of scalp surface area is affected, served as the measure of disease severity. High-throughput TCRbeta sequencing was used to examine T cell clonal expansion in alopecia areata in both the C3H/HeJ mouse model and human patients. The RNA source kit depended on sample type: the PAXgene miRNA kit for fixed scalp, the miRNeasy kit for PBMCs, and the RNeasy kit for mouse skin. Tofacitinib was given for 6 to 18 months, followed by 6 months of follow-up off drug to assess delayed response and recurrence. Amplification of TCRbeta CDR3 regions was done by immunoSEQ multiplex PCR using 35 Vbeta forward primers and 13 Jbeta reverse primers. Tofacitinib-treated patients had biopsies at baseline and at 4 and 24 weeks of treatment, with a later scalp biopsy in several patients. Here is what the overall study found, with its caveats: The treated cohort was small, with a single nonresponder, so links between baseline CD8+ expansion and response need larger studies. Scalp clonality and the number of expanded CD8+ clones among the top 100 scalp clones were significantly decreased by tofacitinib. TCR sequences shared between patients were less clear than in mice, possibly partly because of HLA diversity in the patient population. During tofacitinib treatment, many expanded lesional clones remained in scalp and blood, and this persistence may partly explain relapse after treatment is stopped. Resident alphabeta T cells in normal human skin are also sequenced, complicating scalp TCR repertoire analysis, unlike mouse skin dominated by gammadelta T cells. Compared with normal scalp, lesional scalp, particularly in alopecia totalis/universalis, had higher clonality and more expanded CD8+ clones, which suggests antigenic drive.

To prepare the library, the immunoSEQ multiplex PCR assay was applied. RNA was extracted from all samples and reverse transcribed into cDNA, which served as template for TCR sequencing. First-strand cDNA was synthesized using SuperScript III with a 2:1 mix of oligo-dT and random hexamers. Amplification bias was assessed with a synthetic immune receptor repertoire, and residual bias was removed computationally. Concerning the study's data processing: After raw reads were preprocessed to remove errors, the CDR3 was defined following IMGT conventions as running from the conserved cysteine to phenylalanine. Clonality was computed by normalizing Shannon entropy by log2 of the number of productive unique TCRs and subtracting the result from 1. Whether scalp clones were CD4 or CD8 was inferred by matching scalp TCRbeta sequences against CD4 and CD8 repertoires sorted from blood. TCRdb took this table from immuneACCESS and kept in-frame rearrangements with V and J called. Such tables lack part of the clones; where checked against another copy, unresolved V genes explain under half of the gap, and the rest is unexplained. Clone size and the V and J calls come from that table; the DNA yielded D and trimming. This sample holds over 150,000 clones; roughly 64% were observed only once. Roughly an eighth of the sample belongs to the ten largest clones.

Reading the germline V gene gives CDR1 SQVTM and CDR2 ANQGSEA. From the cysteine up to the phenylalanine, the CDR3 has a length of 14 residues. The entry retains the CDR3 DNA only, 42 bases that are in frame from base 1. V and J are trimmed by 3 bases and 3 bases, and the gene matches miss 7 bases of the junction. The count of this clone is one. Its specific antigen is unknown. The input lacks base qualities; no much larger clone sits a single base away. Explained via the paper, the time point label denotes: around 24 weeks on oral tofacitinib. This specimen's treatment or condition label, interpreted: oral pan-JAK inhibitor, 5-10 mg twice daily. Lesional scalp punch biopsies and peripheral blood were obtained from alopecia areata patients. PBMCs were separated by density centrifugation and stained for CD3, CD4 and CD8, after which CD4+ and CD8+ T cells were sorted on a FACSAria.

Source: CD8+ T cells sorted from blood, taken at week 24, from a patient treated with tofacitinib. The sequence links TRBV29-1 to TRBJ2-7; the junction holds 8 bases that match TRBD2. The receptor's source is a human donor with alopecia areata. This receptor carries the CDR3 CSVEGLGSGYEQYF. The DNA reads TGCAGCGTTGAGGGACTAGGTTCAGGCTACGAGCAGTACTTC.